This T cell receptor beta chain was observed in a study of blood T cell repertoires in COVID-19. As for the study in general: The United States, Italy and Spain provided the acute and convalescent COVID-19 samples. T cells, B-cell-depleted T cells, or PBMCs supplied cDNA or gDNA.

In the study's own analysis: By means of reference gene primer amplification, nucleated cell counts were estimated. The protocol was immunoSEQ multiplex PCR, while the TCRdb copy is restricted to in-frame clones and leaves out a portion. That table gives V, J and clone size, and the DNA gave D and trimming. The data contain approximately 180,000 clones, 80% to 90% of them singletons. Germline V CDR1 and CDR2: LNHNV, YYDKDF (reference sequence). Trimming took off 6 bases at V and 8 bases at J, with 11 bases between the two ends. There are 13 residues in the CDR3. The gene calls are TRBV15 and TRBJ1-6, with a weak D call TRBD1 (5 bases). This clonotype was sampled from a human donor with active or convalescent COVID-19. The donor label of this sample is uncertain. Sequences were obtained from peripheral blood. CDR3 nucleotides: TGTGCCACCAGGACAGTAATCGATTCACCCCTCCACTTT. This sequence encodes CATRTVIDSPLHF.